The clone carrying this TCR beta chain appeared a single time. The study drew participants aged about 18 to 89 years from 20 to 30 US areas. Researchers sorted participants into cohorts using their self-reported clinical history. Germline CDR1 SGHAT, CDR2 FQNNGV. Trimming pared 5 bases from V and 3 bases from J, leaving 8 bases between. There are 12 residues in the CDR3. The sample comes from a study of blood T cell repertoires in COVID-19. Study-level background: Sources were T cells, B-cell-depleted T cells, or PBMCs; the material itself was cDNA or gDNA.

In the study's own analysis: The assay estimated nucleated cells by amplifying reference gene primers. Assay used: immunoSEQ multiplex PCR; TCRdb lists only in-frame clones, some missing. V and J calls and clone size are as listed in that table; D and trimming were resolved from the DNA. The profile covers under 350,000 clones, with approximately 89% appearing a single time and about 2.7% taken by the ten largest. The gene calls are TRBV11-2 and TRBJ2-7, with D perhaps matching TRBD1 (5 bases). The origin of this receptor is a woman between 18 and 29 years old who had recovered from COVID-19. Sequencing was performed on PBMCs or T cells enriched from blood (not recorded which). The CDR3 reads CASSHDSYEQYF. The CDR3 DNA reads TGTGCCAGCAGCCACGACAGCTACGAGCAGTACTTC.